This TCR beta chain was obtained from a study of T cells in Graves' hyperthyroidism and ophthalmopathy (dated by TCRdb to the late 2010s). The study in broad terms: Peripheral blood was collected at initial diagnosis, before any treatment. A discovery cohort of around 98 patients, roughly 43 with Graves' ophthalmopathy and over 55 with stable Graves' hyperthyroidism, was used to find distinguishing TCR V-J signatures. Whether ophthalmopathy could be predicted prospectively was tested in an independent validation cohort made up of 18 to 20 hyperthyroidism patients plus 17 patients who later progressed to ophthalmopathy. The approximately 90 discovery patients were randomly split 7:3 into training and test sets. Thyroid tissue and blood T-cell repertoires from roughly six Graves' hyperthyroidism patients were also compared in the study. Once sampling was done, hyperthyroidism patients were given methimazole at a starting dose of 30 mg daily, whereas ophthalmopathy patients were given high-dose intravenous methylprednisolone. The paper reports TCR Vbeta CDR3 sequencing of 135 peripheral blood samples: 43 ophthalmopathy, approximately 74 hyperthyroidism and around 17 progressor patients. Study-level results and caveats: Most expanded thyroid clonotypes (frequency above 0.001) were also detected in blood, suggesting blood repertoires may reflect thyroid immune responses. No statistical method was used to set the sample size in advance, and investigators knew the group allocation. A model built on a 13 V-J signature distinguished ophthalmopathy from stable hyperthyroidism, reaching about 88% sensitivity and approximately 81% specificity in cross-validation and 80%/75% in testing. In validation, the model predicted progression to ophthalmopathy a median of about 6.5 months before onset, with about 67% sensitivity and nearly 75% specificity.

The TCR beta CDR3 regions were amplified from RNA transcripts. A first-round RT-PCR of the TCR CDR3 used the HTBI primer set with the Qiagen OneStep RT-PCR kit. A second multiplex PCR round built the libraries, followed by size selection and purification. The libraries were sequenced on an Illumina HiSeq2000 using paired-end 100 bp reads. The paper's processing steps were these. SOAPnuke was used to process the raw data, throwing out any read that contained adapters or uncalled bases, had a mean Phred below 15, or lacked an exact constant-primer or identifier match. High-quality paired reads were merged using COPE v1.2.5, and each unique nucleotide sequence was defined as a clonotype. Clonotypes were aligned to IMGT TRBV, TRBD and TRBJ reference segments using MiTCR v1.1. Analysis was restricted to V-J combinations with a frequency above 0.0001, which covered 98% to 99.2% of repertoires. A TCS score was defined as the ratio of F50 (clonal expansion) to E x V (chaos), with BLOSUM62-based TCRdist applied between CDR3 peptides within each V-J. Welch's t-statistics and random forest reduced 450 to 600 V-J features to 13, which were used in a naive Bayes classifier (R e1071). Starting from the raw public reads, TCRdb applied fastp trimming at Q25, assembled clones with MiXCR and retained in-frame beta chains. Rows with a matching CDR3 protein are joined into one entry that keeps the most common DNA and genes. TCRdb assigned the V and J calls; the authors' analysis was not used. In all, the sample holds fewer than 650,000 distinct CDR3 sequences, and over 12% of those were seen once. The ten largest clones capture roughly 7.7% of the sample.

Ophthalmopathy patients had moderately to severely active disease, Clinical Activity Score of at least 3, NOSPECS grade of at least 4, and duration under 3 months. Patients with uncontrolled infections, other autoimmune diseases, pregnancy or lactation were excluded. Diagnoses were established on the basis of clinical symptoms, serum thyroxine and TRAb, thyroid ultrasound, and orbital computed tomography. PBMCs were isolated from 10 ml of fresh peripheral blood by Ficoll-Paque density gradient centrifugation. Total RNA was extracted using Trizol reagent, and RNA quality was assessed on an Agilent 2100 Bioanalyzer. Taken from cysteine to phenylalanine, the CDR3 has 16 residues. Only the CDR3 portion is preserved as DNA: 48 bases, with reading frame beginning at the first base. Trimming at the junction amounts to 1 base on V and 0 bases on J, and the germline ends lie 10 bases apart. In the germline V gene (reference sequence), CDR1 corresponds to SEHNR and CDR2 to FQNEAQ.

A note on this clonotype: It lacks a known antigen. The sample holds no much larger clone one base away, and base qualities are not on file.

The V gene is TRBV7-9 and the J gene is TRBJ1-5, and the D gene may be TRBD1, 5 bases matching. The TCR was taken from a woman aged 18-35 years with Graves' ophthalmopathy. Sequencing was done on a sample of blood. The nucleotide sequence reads TGTGCCAGCAGCTTAGGACAGCTCTATAGCAATCAGCCCCAGCATTTT. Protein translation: CASSLGQLYSNQPQHF. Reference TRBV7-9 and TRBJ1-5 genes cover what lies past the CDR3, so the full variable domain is DTGVSQNPRHKITKRGQNVTFRCDPISEHNRLYWYRQTLGQGPEFLTYFQNEAQLEKSRLLSDRFSAERPKGSFSTLEIQRTEQGDSAMYLCASSLGQLYSNQPQHFGDGTRLSIL.